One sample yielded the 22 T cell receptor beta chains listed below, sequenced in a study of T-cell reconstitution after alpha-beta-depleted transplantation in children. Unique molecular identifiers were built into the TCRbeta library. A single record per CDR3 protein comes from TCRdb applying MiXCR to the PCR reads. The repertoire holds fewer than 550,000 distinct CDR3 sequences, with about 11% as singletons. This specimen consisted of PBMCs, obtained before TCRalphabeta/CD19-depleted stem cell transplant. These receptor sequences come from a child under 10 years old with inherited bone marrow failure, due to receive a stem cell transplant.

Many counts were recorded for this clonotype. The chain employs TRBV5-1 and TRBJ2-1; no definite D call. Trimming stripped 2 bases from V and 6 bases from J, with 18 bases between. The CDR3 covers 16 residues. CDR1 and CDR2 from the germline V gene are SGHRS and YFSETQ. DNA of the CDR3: TGCGCCAGCAGCTTTTCCCGCCGGACCTTGGGCAATGAGCAGTTCTTC. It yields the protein CASSFSRRTLGNEQFF.

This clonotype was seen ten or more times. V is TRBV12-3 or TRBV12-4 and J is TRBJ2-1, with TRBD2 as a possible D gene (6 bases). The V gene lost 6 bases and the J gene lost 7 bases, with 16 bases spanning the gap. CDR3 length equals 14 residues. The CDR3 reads CASRTRRGLNEQFF. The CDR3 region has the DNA TGTGCCAGCAGAACAAGGCGGGGCTTAAATGAGCAGTTCTTC.

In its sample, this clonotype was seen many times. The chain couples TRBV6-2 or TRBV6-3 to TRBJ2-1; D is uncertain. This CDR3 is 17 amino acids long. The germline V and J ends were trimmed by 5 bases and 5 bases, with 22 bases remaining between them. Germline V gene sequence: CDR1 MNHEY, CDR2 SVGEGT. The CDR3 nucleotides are TGTGCCAGCAGTCAAATTCGGGCGGAGAAAAGTAACAATGAGCAGTTCTTC. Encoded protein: CASSQIRAEKSNNEQFF.

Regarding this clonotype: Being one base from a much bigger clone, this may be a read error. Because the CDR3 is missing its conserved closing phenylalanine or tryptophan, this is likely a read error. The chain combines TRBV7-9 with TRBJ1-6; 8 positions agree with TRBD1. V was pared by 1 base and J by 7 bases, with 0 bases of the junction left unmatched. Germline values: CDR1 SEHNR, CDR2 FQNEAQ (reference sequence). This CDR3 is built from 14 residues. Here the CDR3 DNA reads TGTGCCAGCAGCTTAGGGGACAGGAATTCACCCCTCCACTGT. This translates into CASSLGDRNSPLHC.

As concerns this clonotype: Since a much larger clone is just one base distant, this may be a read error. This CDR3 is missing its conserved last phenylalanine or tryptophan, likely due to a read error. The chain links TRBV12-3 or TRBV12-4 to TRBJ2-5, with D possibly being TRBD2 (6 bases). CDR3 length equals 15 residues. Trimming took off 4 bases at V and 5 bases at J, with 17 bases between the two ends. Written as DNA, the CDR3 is TGTGCCAGCAGTTCAGGAGGGGTTGGATCGGAGACCCAGTACGTC. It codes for CASSSGGVGSETQYV.

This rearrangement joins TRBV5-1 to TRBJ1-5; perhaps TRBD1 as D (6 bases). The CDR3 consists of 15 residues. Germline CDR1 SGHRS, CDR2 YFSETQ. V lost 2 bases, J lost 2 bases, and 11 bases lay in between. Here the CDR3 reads CASSFSGGGNQPQHF. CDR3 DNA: TGCGCCAGCAGCTTTTCGGGGGGCGGCAATCAGCCCCAGCATTTT.

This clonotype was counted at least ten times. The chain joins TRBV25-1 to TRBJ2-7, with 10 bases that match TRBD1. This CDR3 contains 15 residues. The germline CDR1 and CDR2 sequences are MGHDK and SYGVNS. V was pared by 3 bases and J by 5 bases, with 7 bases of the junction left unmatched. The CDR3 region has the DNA TGTGCCAGCAGTGATCCGGGACAGGGGTCCCACGAGCAGTACTTC. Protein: CASSDPGQGSHEQYF.

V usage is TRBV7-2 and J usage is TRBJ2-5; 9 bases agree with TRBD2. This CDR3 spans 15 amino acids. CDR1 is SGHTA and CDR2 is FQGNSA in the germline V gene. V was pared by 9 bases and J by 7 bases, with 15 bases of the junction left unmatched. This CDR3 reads CASSFEGSGRRTQYF. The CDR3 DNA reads TGTGCCAGTTCGTTTGAGGGAAGCGGGAGGCGGACCCAGTACTTC.

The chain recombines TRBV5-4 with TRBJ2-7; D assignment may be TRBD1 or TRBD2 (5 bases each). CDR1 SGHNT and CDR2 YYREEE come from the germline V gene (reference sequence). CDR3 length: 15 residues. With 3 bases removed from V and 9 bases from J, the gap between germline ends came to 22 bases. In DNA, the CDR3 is TGTGCCAGCAGCTCCTCCTGGGACCTAGGAGCCGCGCAGTACTTC. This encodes CASSSSWDLGAAQYF.

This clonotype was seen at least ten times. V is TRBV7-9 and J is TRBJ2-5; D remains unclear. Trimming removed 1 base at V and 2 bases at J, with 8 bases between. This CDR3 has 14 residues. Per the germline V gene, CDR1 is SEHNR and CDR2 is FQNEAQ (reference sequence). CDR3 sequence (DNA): TGTGCCAGCAGCTTAGGTTTCAGTCAAGAGACCCAGTACTTC. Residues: CASSLGFSQETQYF.

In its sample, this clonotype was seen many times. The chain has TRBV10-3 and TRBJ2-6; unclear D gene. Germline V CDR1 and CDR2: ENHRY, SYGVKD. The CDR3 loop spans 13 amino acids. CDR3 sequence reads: CATTRGGANVLTF. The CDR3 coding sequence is TGTGCGACGACTCGAGGTGGGGCCAACGTCCTGACTTTC.

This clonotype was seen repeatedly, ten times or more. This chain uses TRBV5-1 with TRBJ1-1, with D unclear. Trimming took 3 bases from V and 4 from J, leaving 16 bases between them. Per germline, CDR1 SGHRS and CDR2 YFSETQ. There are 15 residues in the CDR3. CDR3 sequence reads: CASSSVHGGGTEAFF. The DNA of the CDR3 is TGCGCCAGCAGCTCCGTCCACGGCGGTGGCACTGAAGCTTTCTTT.

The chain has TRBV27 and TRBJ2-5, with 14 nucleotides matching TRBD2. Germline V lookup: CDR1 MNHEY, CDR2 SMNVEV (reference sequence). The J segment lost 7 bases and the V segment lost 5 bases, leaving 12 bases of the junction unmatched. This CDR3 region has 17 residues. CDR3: CASSGAPRLAGGGTQYF. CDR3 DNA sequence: TGTGCCAGCAGTGGGGCCCCCCGACTAGCGGGAGGGGGGACCCAGTACTTC.

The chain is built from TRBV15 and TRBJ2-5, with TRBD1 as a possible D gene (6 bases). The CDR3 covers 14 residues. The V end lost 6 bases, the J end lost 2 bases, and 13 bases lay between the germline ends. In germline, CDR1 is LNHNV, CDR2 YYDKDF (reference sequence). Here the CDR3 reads CATRMTGEQETQYF. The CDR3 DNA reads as TGTGCCACCAGGATGACAGGCGAACAAGAGACCCAGTACTTC.

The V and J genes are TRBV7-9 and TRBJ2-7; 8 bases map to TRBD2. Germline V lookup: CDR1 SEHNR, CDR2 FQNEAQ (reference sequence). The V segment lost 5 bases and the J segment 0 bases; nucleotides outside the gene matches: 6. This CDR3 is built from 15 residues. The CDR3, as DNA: TGTGCCAGCAGCCCGTGGACTAGCAGCTCCTACGAGCAGTACTTC. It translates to CASSPWTSSSYEQYF.

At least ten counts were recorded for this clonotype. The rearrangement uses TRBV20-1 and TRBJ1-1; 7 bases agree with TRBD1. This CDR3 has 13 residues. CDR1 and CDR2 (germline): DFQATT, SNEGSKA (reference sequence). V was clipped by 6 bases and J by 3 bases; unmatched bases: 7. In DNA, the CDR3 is TGCAGTGCATCACAGGGGTGGGACACTGAAGCTTTCTTT. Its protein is CSASQGWDTEAFF.

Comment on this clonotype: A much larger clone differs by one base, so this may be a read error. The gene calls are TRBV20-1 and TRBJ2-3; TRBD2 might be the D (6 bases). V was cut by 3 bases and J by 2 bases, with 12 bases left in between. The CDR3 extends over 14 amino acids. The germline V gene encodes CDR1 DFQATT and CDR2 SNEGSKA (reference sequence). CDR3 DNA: TGCAGTGCTAGGCGAGCGCGGGACACAGATACGCAGTATTTT. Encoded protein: CSARRARDTDTQYF.

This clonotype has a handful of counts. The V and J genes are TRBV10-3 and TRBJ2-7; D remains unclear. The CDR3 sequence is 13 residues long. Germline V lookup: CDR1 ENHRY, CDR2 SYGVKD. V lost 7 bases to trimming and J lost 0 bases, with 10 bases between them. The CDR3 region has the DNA TGTGCCATCATGGGCAGTAGCTCCTACGAGCAGTACTTC. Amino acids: CAIMGSSSYEQYF.

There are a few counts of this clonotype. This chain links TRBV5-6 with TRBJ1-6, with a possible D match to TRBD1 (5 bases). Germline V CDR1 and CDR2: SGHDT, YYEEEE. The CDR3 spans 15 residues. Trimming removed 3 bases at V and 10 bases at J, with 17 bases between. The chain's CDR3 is CASSWGPGALSPLHF. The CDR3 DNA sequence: TGTGCCAGCAGCTGGGGCCCCGGGGCCCTCTCACCCCTCCACTTT.

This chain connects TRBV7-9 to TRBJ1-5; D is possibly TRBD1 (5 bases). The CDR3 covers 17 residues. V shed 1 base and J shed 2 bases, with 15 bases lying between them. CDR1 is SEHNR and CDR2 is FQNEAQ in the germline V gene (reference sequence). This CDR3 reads CASSLVRGLGGNQPQHF. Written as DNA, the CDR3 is TGTGCCAGCAGCTTAGTGAGGGGCCTAGGGGGCAATCAGCCCCAGCATTTT. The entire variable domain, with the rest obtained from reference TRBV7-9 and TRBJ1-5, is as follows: DTGVSQNPRHKITKRGQNVTFRCDPISEHNRLYWYRQTLGQGPEFLTYFQNEAQLEKSRLLSDRFSAERPKGSFSTLEIQRTEQGDSAMYLCASSLVRGLGGNQPQHFGDGTRLSIL.

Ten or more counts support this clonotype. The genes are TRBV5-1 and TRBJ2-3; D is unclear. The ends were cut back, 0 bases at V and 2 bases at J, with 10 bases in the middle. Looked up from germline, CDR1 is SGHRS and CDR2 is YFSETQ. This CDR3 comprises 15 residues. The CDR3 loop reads CASSLGVKNTDTQYF. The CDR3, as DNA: TGCGCCAGCAGCTTGGGAGTTAAAAACACAGATACGCAGTATTTT.

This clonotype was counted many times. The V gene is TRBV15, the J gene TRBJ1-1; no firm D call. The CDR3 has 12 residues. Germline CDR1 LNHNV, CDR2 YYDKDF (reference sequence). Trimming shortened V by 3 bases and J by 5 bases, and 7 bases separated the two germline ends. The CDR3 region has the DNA TGTGCCACCAGCAGGGATACAACTGAAGCTTTCTTT. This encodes CATSRDTTEAFF. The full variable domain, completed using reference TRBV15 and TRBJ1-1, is DAMVIQNPRYQVTQFGKPVTLSCSQTLNHNVMYWYQQKSSQAPKLLFHYYDKDFNNEADTPDNFQSRRPNTSFCFLDIRSPGLGDTAMYLCATSRDTTEAFFGQGTRLTVV.